These 6 T cell receptor beta chains were all obtained from the same sample, sequenced in a study of shared clonotypes between healthy human individuals. TCRdb's copy holds only in-frame clones and misses some; the assay was immunoSEQ multiplex PCR. The table includes 2 million to 2.5 million clones, more than 80% detected once. Material for sequencing was naive CD4+ T cells from PBMCs. The subset here: CD45RA+ positively selected. These receptors all stem from a man younger than 35 in good health. Some clones in this sample may be carry-over from other donors' samples.

This clone occurred a few times. The gene calls are TRBV30 and TRBJ1-5; TRBD1 aligns across 10 bases. The CDR3 sequence is 12 residues long. V lost 4 bases and J lost 11; bases outside the gene matches: 5. CDR1 and CDR2 (germline): GTSNPN, SVGIG (reference sequence). This CDR3 reads CAWNLGTGAQHF. The DNA for the CDR3 is TGTGCCTGGAACCTGGGGACAGGGGCCCAGCATTTT.

The CDR3: CSAGGGHYNEQFF. CDR3 bases: TGCAGCGCCGGCGGAGGACACTACAATGAGCAGTTCTTC. The rearrangement links TRBV29-1 to TRBJ2-1, with D possibly being TRBD1 or TRBD2 (5 bases each). Trimming cost V 7 bases and J 3 bases, with 13 bases left between them. The CDR3 extends over 13 amino acids. Germline V gene lookup returns CDR1 SQVTM and CDR2 ANQGSEA.

Worth noting for this clone: Other nucleotide sequences from this sample produce the same CDR3. The gene calls are TRBV5-1 and TRBJ1-4; D remains ambiguous. The CDR3 runs 14 residues. V gave up 0 bases and J gave up 5 bases, with 8 bases separating them. Germline V gives CDR1 SGHRS, CDR2 YFSETQ. This CDR3 reads CASSLGQQNEKLFF. The CDR3 region has the DNA TGCGCCAGCAGCTTGGGTCAGCAGAATGAAAAACTGTTTTTT.

The V and J genes are TRBV6-1 and TRBJ2-3; possible D gene TRBD2, 6 bases. The CDR3 contains 14 residues. Germline V gene data show CDR1 as MNHNS and CDR2 as SASEGT. Trimming took 4 bases from V and 7 from J, leaving 15 bases between them. The CDR3 loop reads CASSGDHGGNTQYF. As DNA, the CDR3 is TGTGCCAGCAGTGGGGACCACGGGGGAAATACGCAGTATTTT.

This clone was observed a single time. This sequence joins TRBV6-4 and TRBJ2-1; 9 nucleotides align to TRBD2. From germline, CDR1 is MRHNA and CDR2 SNTAGT. V shed 3 bases and J 0 bases; nucleotides not matched to a gene: 9. The CDR3 contains 18 residues. The CDR3 nucleotides are TGTGCCAGCAGTGATAAGGCGGGAGGGCTGTTCTCCTACAATGAGCAGTTCTTC. Translating gives CASSDKAGGLFSYNEQFF.

V gene TRBV7-2 combines with J gene TRBJ2-7; no reliable D call. The V end lost 3 bases, the J end lost 1 base, and 10 bases lay between the germline ends. Germline V gene lookup returns CDR1 SGHTA and CDR2 FQGNSA. The CDR3 runs 14 residues. The CDR3 region is CASSFGQLSYEQYF. For the CDR3, the DNA is TGTGCCAGCAGCTTTGGGCAGCTGTCCTACGAGCAGTACTTC.